This entry lists 7 T cell receptor beta chains sequenced from one sample in a study of control samples from healthy donors and cancer patients. The method was immunoSEQ multiplex PCR; TCRdb's version includes in-frame clones alone and lacks a portion of them. The sample consists of roughly 180,000 clones, 85% to 95% of them appearing once. Source material: blood. The receptors shown here come from a woman younger than 35 in good health.

The chain couples TRBV5-1 to TRBJ2-5, with D perhaps matching TRBD1 (5 bases). The V end was cut by 4 bases, the J end by 5 bases, with 9 bases between. The CDR3 is made up of 12 amino acids. Germline CDR1 reads SGHRS; CDR2 reads YFSETQ. CDR3 region: CASSLNRETQYF. The CDR3 DNA reads as TGCGCCAGCAGCCTCAACAGGGAGACCCAGTACTTC. The complete variable domain, with remaining parts taken from reference TRBV5-1 and TRBJ2-5, reads KAGVTQTPRYLIKTRGQQVTLSCSPISGHRSVSWYQQTPGQGLQFLFEYFSETQRNKGNFPGRFSGRQFSNSRSEMNVSTLELGDSALYLCASSLNRETQYFGPGTRLLVL.

This chain connects TRBV11-2 to TRBJ1-2; 8 positions agree with TRBD1. CDR1 is SGHAT, CDR2 FQNNGV, per germline. The length of the CDR3 is 13 residues. The J segment lost 6 bases and the V segment lost 3 bases, leaving 3 bases of the junction unmatched. CDR3 in amino acids: CASSLDRVNGYTF. In nucleotides, the CDR3 is TGTGCCAGCAGCTTGGACAGGGTAAATGGCTACACCTTC.

This clone was seen only a few times. The CDR3 protein is CASSPRDDEQFF. The CDR3 DNA sequence: TGTGCCAGCTCACCCAGGGACGATGAGCAGTTCTTC. The genes are TRBV18 and TRBJ2-1; D tentatively fits TRBD1 or TRBD2 (5 bases each). The germline V gene encodes CDR1 KGHSH and CDR2 LQKENI. Trimming left V 3 bases short and J 8 bases short, with 8 bases between. This CDR3 is built from 12 residues.

This sequence joins TRBV10-3 and TRBJ1-1; 7 bases match TRBD1. The CDR3 has 13 amino acids. Germline lookup yields CDR1 ENHRY and CDR2 SYGVKD. V lost 8 bases and J lost 0; bases outside the gene matches: 3. CDR3 region: CAIGDSLNTEAFF. The CDR3 coding sequence is TGTGCCATCGGGGACAGTTTGAACACTGAAGCTTTCTTT.

This sequence joins TRBV5-1 and TRBJ2-3; D is possibly TRBD2 (6 bases). This CDR3 has 16 residues. With 1 base removed from V and 8 bases from J, the gap between germline ends came to 20 bases. CDR1 SGHRS and CDR2 YFSETQ come from the germline V gene. CDR3 residues: CASSLYEGLLAPTQYF. CDR3 DNA sequence: TGCGCCAGCAGCTTGTACGAGGGACTGCTAGCGCCTACGCAGTATTTT.

For the CDR3, the DNA is TGTGCCAGCAGTACCAATCTAGCGGGGACAACTAATGAAAAACTGTTTTTT. Amino acids: CASSTNLAGTTNEKLFF. The chain has TRBV7-2 and TRBJ1-4, with no clear D. The V and J ends lost 6 bases and 0 bases respectively, with 17 bases between them. Germline CDR1 SGHTA, CDR2 FQGNSA. This CDR3 region has 17 residues.

The chain recombines TRBV24-1 with TRBJ2-2; D unresolved. Germline V gene data show CDR1 as KGHDR and CDR2 as SFDVKD. The CDR3 contains 15 residues. With 3 bases removed from V and 2 bases from J, the gap between germline ends came to 9 bases. This chain's CDR3 is CATSDRARNTGELFF. CDR3 in DNA: TGTGCCACCAGTGATAGGGCGAGAAACACCGGGGAGCTGTTTTTT.